Given below is one TCR beta chain in context. Its cognate antigen has yet to be identified. No base quality information exists; no much larger clone differs at one position. These data come from a study of control samples from healthy donors and cancer patients (dated by TCRdb to the early 2020s). The CDR3, cysteine through phenylalanine, is 14 amino acids long. The entry retains the CDR3 DNA only, 42 bases that are in frame from base 1. From V the trimming removes 4 bases and from J it removes 5 bases, while the gene matches leave 4 bases of the junction unaccounted for. Per the germline V gene, SNHLY is the CDR1 and FYNNEI is the CDR2. Libraries came from the immunoSEQ multiplex PCR assay. TCRdb obtained this table from immuneACCESS and retained in-frame rearrangements with V and J assigned. These tables miss some clones; where compared with another copy, unresolved V genes account for less than half of the shortfall, and the remainder is unexplained. The sample table holds about 34,000 clones, of which approximately 95% were seen once. Of the sample, 1.7% falls within the top ten clones.

The sequence came from a man aged 40-55 years with colorectal cancer. The chain couples TRBV2 to TRBJ2-3; 9 junctional bases match TRBD1. Sequencing was done on a sample of PBMCs. At the DNA level, the sequence is TGTGCCAGCAGTGTGACAGGGGGGAGAGATACGCAGTATTTT. This encodes CASSVTGGRDTQYF.